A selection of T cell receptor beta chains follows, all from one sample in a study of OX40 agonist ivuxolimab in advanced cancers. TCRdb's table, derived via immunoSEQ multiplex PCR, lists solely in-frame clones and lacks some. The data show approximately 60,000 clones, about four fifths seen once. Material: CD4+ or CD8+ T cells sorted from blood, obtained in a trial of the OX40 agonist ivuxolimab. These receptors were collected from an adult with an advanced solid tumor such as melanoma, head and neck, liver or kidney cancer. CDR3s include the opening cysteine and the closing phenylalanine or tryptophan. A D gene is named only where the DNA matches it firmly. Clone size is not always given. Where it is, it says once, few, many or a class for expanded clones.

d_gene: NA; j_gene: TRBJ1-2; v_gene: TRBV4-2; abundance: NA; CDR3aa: CASSQDPGILANYGYTF; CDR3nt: TGTGCCAGCAGCCAAGACCCAGGGATTTTAGCTAACTATGGCTACACCTTC
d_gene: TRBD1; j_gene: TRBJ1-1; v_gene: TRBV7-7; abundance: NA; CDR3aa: CASSWDRQVRTEAFF; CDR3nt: TGTGCCAGCAGCTGGGACAGGCAAGTACGAACTGAAGCTTTCTTT
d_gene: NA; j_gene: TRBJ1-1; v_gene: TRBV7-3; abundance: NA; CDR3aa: CASSYDSKAEAFF; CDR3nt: TGTGCCAGCAGTTACGACAGTAAGGCTGAAGCTTTCTTT
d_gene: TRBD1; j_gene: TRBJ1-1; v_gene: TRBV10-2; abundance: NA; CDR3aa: CATRGGMNTEAFF; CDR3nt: TGCGCCACCCGAGGGGGCATGAACACTGAAGCTTTCTTT
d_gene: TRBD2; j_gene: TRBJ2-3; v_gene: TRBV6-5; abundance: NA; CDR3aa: CASSQGLAGVDTQYF; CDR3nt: TGTGCCAGCAGCCAGGGACTAGCGGGGGTGGATACGCAGTATTTT
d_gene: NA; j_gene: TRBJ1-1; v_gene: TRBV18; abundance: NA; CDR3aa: CASFPRLQEDTEAFF; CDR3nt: TGTGCCAGCTTCCCACGGTTGCAGGAGGACACTGAAGCTTTCTTT
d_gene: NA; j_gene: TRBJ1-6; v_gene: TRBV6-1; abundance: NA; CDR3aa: CASSEFGSGSSHNSPLHF; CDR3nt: TGTGCCAGCAGTGAATTTGGGTCTGGGTCCTCCCATAATTCACCCCTCCACTTT
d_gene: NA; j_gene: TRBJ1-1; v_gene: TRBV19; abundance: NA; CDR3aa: CASSIVPKWGTEAFF; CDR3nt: TGTGCCAGTAGTATTGTACCTAAATGGGGCACTGAAGCTTTCTTT
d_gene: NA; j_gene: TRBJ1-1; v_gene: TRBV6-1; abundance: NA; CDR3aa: CASSEVARNTEAFF; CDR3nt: TGTGCCAGCAGTGAAGTGGCGAGGAACACTGAAGCTTTCTTT
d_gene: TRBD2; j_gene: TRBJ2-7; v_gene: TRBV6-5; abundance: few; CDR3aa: CASTPSGRGYEQYF; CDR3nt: TGTGCCAGCACCCCTAGCGGCAGAGGCTACGAGCAGTACTTC
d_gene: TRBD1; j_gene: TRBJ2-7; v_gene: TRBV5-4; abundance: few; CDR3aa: CASLDRGSYEQYF; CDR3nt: TGTGCCAGCCTAGACAGGGGATCCTACGAGCAGTACTTC
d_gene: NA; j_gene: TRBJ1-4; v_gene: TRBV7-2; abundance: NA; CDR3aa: CASSARQEGKLFF; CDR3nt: TGTGCCAGCAGCGCCCGCCAGGAGGGAAAACTGTTTTTT
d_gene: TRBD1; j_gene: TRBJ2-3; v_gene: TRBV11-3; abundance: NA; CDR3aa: CASSLNGRGHADTQYF; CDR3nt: TGTGCCAGCAGCTTAAACGGCAGGGGGCATGCAGATACGCAGTATTTT
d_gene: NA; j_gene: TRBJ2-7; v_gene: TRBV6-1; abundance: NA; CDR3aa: CASSERGGGPYEQYF; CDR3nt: TGTGCCAGCAGTGAACGGGGTGGGGGCCCCTACGAGCAGTACTTC
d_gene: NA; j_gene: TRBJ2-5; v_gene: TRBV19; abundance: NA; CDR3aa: CASSIRETQYF; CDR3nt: TGTGCCAGTAGTATCCGGGAGACCCAGTACTTC
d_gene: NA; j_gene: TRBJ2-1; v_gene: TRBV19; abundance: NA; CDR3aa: CASTVRIRRAGGHEQFF; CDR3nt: TGTGCCAGTACCGTTAGGATACGCAGGGCAGGTGGGCATGAGCAGTTCTTC
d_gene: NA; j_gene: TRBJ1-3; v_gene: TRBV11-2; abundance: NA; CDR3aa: CASSLTLSSGNTIYF; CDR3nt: TGTGCCAGCAGCCTGACATTGAGCTCTGGAAACACCATATATTTT
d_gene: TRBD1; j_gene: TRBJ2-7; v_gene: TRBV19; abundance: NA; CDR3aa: CASSARTGGEQYF; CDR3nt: TGTGCCAGTAGTGCCCGGACAGGGGGTGAGCAGTACTTC
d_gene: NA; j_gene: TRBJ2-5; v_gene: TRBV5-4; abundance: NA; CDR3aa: CASSLESPGGTQYF; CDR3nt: TGTGCCAGCAGCTTGGAGTCGCCCGGCGGGACCCAGTACTTC
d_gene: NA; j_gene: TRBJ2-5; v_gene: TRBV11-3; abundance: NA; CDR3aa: CASSPRDFQETQYF; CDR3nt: TGTGCCAGCAGCCCCCGGGACTTTCAAGAGACCCAGTACTTC
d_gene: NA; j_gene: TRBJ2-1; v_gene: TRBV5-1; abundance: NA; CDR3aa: CASSTFAGDNEQFF; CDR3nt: TGCGCCAGCAGCACCTTTGCGGGCGACAATGAGCAGTTCTTC
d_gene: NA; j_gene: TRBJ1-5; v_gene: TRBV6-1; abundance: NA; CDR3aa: CASSEAGGSNQPQHF; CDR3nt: TGTGCCAGCAGTGAAGCCGGGGGTAGCAATCAGCCCCAGCATTTT
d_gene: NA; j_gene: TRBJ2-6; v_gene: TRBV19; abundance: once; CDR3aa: CASTSDRGAGANVLTF; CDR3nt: NA
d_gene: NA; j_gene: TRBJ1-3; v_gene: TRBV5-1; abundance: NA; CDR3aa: CASSLVGITGNTIYF; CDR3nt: TGCGCCAGCAGCTTGGTGGGGATCACTGGAAACACCATATATTTT
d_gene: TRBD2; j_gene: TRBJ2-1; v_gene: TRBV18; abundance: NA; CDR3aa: CASSPRGLAGGSYNEQFF; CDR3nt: TGTGCCAGCTCCCCGAGGGGGCTAGCGGGGGGCTCCTACAATGAGCAGTTCTTC
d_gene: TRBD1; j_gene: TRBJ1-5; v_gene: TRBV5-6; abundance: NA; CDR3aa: CASSLRITGGNQPQHF; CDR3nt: TGTGCCAGCAGCTTAAGAATTACAGGGGGCAATCAGCCCCAGCATTTT
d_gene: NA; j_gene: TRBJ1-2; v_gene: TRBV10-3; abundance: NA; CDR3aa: CAISDQGRTSGYTF; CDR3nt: TGTGCCATCAGTGATCAGGGAAGAACAAGTGGCTACACCTTC
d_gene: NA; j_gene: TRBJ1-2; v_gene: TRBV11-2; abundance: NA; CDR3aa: CASSPTGVVSSGYTF; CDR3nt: TGTGCCAGCAGCCCCACAGGAGTGGTTTCGAGTGGCTACACCTTC
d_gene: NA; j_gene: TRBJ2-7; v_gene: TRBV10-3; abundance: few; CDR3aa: CAISDVSYEQYF; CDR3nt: TGTGCCATCAGTGATGTCTCCTACGAGCAGTACTTC
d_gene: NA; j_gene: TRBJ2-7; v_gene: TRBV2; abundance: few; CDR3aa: CASSERGYEQYF; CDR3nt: TGTGCCAGCAGTGAACGCGGGTACGAGCAGTACTTC
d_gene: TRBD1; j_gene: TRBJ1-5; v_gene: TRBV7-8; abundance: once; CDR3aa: CASSLAGGGGQPQHF; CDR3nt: TGTGCCAGCAGCTTAGCGGGAGGGGGCGGGCAGCCCCAGCATTTT
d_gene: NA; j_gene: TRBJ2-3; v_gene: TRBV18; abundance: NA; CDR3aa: CASSPLSGSTDTQYF; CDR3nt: TGTGCCAGCTCACCTTTAAGTGGGAGCACAGATACGCAGTATTTT
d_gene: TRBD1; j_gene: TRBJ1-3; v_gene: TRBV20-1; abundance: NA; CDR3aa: CSARGGYTIYF; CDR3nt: TGCAGTGCCAGGGGGGGATACACCATATATTTT
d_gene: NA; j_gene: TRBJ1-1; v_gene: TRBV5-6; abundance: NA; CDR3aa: CASSLVGTMGTEAFF; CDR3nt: TGTGCCAGCAGCTTGGTAGGGACGATGGGGACTGAAGCTTTCTTT
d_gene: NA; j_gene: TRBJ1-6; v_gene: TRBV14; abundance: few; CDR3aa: CASSQGPYNSPLHF; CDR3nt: TGTGCCAGCAGCCAAGGGCCCTATAATTCACCCCTCCACTTT
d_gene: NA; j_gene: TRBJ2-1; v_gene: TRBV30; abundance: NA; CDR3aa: CAWSVQGESEQFF; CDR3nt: TGTGCCTGGAGTGTACAGGGCGAAAGCGAGCAGTTCTTC
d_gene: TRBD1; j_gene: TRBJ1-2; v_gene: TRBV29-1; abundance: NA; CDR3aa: CSARQGSYGYTF; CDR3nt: TGCAGCGCCCGACAGGGAAGCTATGGCTACACCTTC
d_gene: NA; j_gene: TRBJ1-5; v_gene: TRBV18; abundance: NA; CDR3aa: CASSPESALQPQHF; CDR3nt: TGTGCCAGCTCACCAGAGTCAGCTCTCCAGCCCCAGCATTTT
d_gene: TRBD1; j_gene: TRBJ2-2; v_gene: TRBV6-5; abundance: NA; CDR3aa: CASSRDSPRTGELFF; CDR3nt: TGTGCCAGCAGTCGGGACAGCCCTCGCACCGGGGAGCTGTTTTTT
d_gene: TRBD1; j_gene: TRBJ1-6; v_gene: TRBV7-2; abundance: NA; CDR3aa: CASSQPGTGIRYNSPLHF; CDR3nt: TGTGCCAGCAGCCAGCCCGGGACAGGGATTCGTTATAATTCACCCCTCCACTTT
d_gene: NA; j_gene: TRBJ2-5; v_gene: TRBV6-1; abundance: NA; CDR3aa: CASSVETQYF; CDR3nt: TGTGCCAGCAGTGTAGAGACCCAGTACTTC
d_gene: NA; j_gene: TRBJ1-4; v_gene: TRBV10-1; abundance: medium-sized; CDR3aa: CASSESASNEKLFF; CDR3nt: TGCGCCAGCAGTGAGTCGGCTAGTAATGAAAAACTGTTTTTT
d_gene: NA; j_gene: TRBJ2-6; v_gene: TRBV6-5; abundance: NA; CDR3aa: CASSYERVSGANVLTF; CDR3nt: TGTGCCAGCAGTTACGAAAGGGTCTCTGGGGCCAACGTCCTGACTTTC
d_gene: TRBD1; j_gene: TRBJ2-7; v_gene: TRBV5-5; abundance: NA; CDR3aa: CASSRGQDYEQYF; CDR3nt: TGTGCCAGCAGCCGCGGACAGGACTACGAGCAGTACTTC
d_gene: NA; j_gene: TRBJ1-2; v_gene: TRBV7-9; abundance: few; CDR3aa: CASSFGDSPSYGYTF; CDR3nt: TGTGCCAGCAGCTTCGGAGACAGCCCTTCCTATGGCTACACCTTC
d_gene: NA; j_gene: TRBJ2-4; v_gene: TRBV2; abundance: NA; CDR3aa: CASGLQNIQYF; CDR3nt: TGTGCCAGTGGGCTTCAAAACATTCAGTACTTC
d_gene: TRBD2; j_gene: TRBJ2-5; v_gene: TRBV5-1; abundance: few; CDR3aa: CASSLRLAGRETQYF; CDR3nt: TGCGCCAGCAGCTTGAGACTAGCGGGACGGGAGACCCAGTACTTC
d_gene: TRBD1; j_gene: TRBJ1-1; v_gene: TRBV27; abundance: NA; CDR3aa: CASSLSPLTGRQRQNTEAFF; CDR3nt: TGTGCCAGCAGTTTAAGTCCCCTGACAGGGCGGCAAAGACAAAACACTGAAGCTTTCTTT
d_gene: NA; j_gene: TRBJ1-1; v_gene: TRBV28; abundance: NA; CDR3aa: CASSGGRNTEAFF; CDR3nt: TGTGCCAGCTCCGGGGGGCGGAACACTGAAGCTTTCTTT
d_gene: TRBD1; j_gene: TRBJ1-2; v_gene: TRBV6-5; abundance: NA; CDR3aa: CASSRQGYYGYTF; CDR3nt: TGTGCCAGCAGTCGACAGGGTTATTATGGCTACACCTTC
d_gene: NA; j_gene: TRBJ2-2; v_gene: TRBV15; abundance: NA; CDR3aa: CATSRVPNTGELFF; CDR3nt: TGTGCCACCAGCAGAGTCCCGAACACCGGGGAGCTGTTTTTT
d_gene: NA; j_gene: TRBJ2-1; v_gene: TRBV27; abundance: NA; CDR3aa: CASSPQHSGREQFF; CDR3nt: TGTGCCAGCAGTCCCCAACACTCGGGACGGGAGCAGTTCTTC
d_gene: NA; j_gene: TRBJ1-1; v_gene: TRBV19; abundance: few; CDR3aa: CASSMFEGSGTEAFF; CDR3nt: TGTGCCAGTAGTATGTTTGAGGGGTCGGGCACTGAAGCTTTCTTT